Listed here are 12 T cell receptor beta chains from one sample, sequenced in a study of T-cell memory formation after mild COVID-19. TCRdb reprocessed the 5' RACE reads via MiXCR and lists one record per CDR3 protein. Of 500,000 to 600,000 distinct CDR3 sequences in the sample, about a sixth were seen once. Sequencing used PBMCs or a T cell subset sorted from them (not recorded which). The receptors shown here come from an adult woman who had mild COVID-19 (a few samples of this study predate the infection). Cell type and time point are not known.

This clonotype was observed a few times. The chain combines TRBV9 with TRBJ1-1, with unresolved D. Deletions cut 0 bases from V and 5 bases from J, with 14 bases between. CDR1 SGDLS and CDR2 YYNGEE come from the germline V gene. This CDR3 spans 15 amino acids. This chain's CDR3 is CASSVGGRVGTEAFF. CDR3 nucleotide sequence: TGTGCCAGCAGCGTAGGCGGGAGGGTCGGGACTGAAGCTTTCTTT.

This chain uses TRBV5-1 with TRBJ2-3, with 8 bases identical to TRBD1. Germline trimming cut 4 bases from V and 9 bases from J; bases unmatched to any gene: 13. The CDR3 sequence is 15 residues long. Germline lookup yields CDR1 SGHRS and CDR2 YFSETQ. For the CDR3, the DNA is TGCGCCAGCAGCACCCGGGACAGGACCTTCGGCACGCAGTATTTT. Translating gives CASSTRDRTFGTQYF.

J is TRBJ2-7 and V is TRBV7-9, with TRBD1 matching 9 bases. Germline loops: CDR1 SEHNR, CDR2 FQNEAQ (reference sequence). After removal of 5 bases from V and 3 bases from J, the junction contained 8 bases not matched to a gene. The CDR3 contains 15 residues. The CDR3 loop reads CASSPRDRGVYEQYF. CDR3 sequence (DNA): TGTGCCAGCAGCCCTAGAGACAGGGGGGTCTACGAGCAGTACTTC.

This clonotype was detected a few times. The chain joins TRBV4-1 to TRBJ2-7, with D perhaps matching TRBD2 (5 bases). The CDR3 is 16 amino acids. Trimming took 0 bases from V and 4 from J, leaving 16 bases between them. The germline CDR1 and CDR2 sequences are MGHRA and YSYEKL. CDR3 sequence reads: CASSQEGSGWYYEQYF. The CDR3 bases are TGCGCCAGCAGCCAAGAAGGCTCGGGGTGGTATTACGAGCAGTACTTC.

The chain carries TRBV11-3 and TRBJ2-4, with D perhaps TRBD1 (5 bases). Germline V gene data show CDR1 as SGHNT and CDR2 as YENEEA. The CDR3 has 14 residues. V was shortened by 5 bases and J by 6 bases, with 14 bases between the two germline ends. The CDR3 nucleotides read TGTGCCAGCAGCCCCCAGGGTATCGGAAACATTCAGTACTTC. Its translation is CASSPQGIGNIQYF.

This sequence joins TRBV7-3 and TRBJ2-3, with D unclear. Deletions cut 6 bases from V and 4 bases from J, with 11 bases between. The CDR3 runs 13 residues. Germline V CDR1 and CDR2: SGHTA, FQGTGA. This chain's CDR3 is CASRMEYADTQYF. Here the CDR3 DNA reads TGTGCCAGCAGGATGGAGTACGCAGATACGCAGTATTTT.

This clonotype came up a few times. The chain is built from TRBV14 and TRBJ2-1; 8 bases align to TRBD2. The CDR3 has 14 amino acids. V was clipped by 7 bases and J by 6 bases; unmatched bases: 8. Germline CDR1 SGHDN, CDR2 FVKESK. The DNA of the CDR3 is TGTGCCAGCACTAGCGGGCCGAGACTCAATGAGCAGTTCTTC. It yields the protein CASTSGPRLNEQFF. Combining the CDR3 with reference TRBV14 and TRBJ2-1 gives the whole variable domain EAGVTQFPSHSVIEKGQTVTLRCDPISGHDNLYWYRRVMGKEIKFLLHFVKESKQDESGMPNNRFLAERTGGTYSTLKVQPAELEDSGVYFCASTSGPRLNEQFFGPGTRLTVL.

V usage is TRBV7-2 and J usage is TRBJ2-7, with D maybe TRBD1 (6 bases). The germline CDR1 and CDR2 sequences are SGHTA and FQGNSA. The germline V and J ends were trimmed by 5 bases and 2 bases, with 10 bases remaining between them. The CDR3 is 13 residues long. DNA for the CDR3: TGTGCCAGCAGCCATAGACAGGCCTACGAGCAGTACTTC. This translates into CASSHRQAYEQYF.

This clonotype was seen a handful of times. V and J are TRBV7-2 and TRBJ2-6; 9 nucleotides line up with TRBD2. Per germline, CDR1 SGHTA and CDR2 FQGNSA. The CDR3 is made up of 18 amino acids. Germline trimming cut 3 bases from V and 2 bases from J; bases unmatched to any gene: 8. The CDR3 sequence is CASSFGWREGPGANVLTF. The CDR3 DNA reads as TGTGCCAGCAGCTTCGGTTGGCGGGAGGGCCCTGGGGCCAACGTCCTGACTTTC.

In regard to this clonotype: At one end, the junction sequence differs from germline, possibly due to a read error. The chain couples TRBV7-9 to TRBJ1-1; perhaps TRBD1 as D (5 bases). CDR1 is SEHNR, CDR2 FQNEAQ, per germline (reference sequence). The CDR3 consists of 12 residues. Written as DNA, the CDR3 is TGTGCCAGCAGCTTAGATCGTGGGGGGGGAGAATTT. It specifies CASSLDRGGGEF.

This rearrangement joins TRBV7-9 to TRBJ2-5; possible D gene TRBD1, 5 bases. CDR3 length: 13 amino acids. The germline V and J ends were trimmed by 5 bases and 5 bases, with 12 bases remaining between them. Germline loops: CDR1 SEHNR, CDR2 FQNEAQ (reference sequence). This CDR3 reads CASSVPGYETQYF. The CDR3 nucleotides read TGTGCCAGCAGCGTCCCAGGGTACGAGACCCAGTACTTC.

This chain links TRBV7-8 with TRBJ2-2; possible D gene TRBD2, 5 bases. The V gene's germline CDR1 is SGHVS and CDR2 FQNEAQ. The germline V and J ends were trimmed by 5 bases and 6 bases, with 16 bases remaining between them. This CDR3 is 15 amino acids long. The CDR3 sequence: CASSAGRNSAGELFF. The DNA of the CDR3 is TGTGCCAGCAGCGCGGGCCGGAATTCCGCCGGGGAGCTGTTTTTT.